This entry features one TCR beta chain sequence. This sample was taken from a study of blood T cell repertoires in COVID-19. Here immunoSEQ multiplex PCR was the method, and the copy in TCRdb shows in-frame clones only, minus some. Of 150,000 to 200,000 clones in the sample, 60% to 80% were seen once. The J segment lost 7 bases and the V segment lost 5 bases, leaving 6 bases of the junction unmatched. This CDR3 is 15 amino acids long. Germline lookup yields CDR1 GTSNPN and CDR2 SVGIG (reference sequence). Sequenced sample: peripheral blood. This chain connects TRBV30 to TRBJ2-1; 15 bases map to TRBD2. This TCR derives from a man in his sixties with active or convalescent COVID-19. The CDR3 here is CAWAGTSGRWNEQFF. In nucleotides, the CDR3 is TGTGCCTGGGCCGGGACTAGCGGGAGGTGGAATGAGCAGTTCTTC.